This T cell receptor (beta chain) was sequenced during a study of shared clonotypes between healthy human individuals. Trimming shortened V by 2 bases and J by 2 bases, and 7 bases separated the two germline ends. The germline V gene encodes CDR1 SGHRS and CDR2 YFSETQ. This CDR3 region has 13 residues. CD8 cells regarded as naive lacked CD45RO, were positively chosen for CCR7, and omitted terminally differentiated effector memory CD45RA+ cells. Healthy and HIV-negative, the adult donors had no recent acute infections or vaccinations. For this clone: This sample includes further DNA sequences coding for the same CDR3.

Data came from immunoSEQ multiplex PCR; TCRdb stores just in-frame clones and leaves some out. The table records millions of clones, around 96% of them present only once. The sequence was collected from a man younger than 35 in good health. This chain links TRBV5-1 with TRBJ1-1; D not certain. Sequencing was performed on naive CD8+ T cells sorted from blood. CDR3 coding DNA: TGCGCCAGCAGCTTAAATCTCAACACTGAAGCTTTCTTT. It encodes CASSLNLNTEAFF.